A selection of T cell receptor beta chains follows, all from one sample in a study of blood T cell repertoires in COVID-19. TCRdb's table, derived via immunoSEQ multiplex PCR, lists solely in-frame clones and lacks some. In the table there are 55,000 to 70,000 clones, 60% to 85% of which are singletons. The sample consisted of peripheral blood. The receptors come from a man in his fifties or sixties with acute or convalescent COVID-19. The CDR3 runs from the conserved cysteine through the conserved F or W. D genes are given only for firm matches. The size of a clone is reported for some rows only, either as once, few or many, or as a class for expanded clones.

d_call clone_size j_call v_call cdr3_nt cdr3_aa
TRBD1 . TRBJ1-5 TRBV2 TGTGCCAGCTCTACCGGGACAGGGTCGAGCCGGGGCAATCAGCCCCAGCATTTT CASSTGTGSSRGNQPQHF
. . TRBJ1-1 TRBV18 TGTGCCAGCTCACCGTCCAGGAAGAACACTGAAGCTTTCTTT CASSPSRKNTEAFF
TRBD1 . TRBJ1-1 TRBV7-9 TGTGCCAGCAGCCGCTCGACAGGGACTGAAGCTTTCTTT CASSRSTGTEAFF
. . TRBJ1-5 TRBV7-8 TGTGCCAGCAGCTTAGCGCGGGGGCCTCAGCCCCAGCATTTT CASSLARGPQPQHF
TRBD1 . TRBJ1-1 TRBV2 TGTGCCAGCATCCGGGACAGGGGAGACGCTGAAGCTTTCTTT CASIRDRGDAEAFF
. few TRBJ2-1 TRBV29-1 TGCAGCGTTCTCTCCTCTAGCTCCTACAATGAGCAGTTCTTC CSVLSSSSYNEQFF
. . TRBJ2-1 TRBV7-2 TGTGCCAGCAGCTTTATTACTTTTGGTGAGCAGTTCTTC CASSFITFGEQFF
TRBD2 once TRBJ2-1 TRBV5-4 TGTGCCAGCAGCTCGGTTCGGACTAGCGGGGGCGGGAATGAGCAGTTCTTC CASSSVRTSGGGNEQFF
. . TRBJ2-7 TRBV7-9 TGTGCCAGCAGCTTAGTAGGAGTCTACGAGCAGTACTTC CASSLVGVYEQYF
TRBD1 . TRBJ2-3 TRBV5-1 TGCGCCAGCAGCCCAGGGACAGGGAAAGATACGCAGTATTTT CASSPGTGKDTQYF
. . TRBJ1-1 TRBV7-2 TGTGCCAGCAGCCCGCCCAACGACAGTGAAGCTTTCTTT CASSPPNDSEAFF
. . TRBJ1-5 TRBV11-2 TGTGCCAGCAGCTCCGTCCGGGGCGGGGAAAATAGCAATCAGCCCCAGCATTTT CASSSVRGGENSNQPQHF
TRBD2 once TRBJ2-2 TRBV6-5 TGTGCCAGCTTCACAGCGGGGGCGAACACCGGGGAGCTGTTTTTT CASFTAGANTGELFF
TRBD2 . TRBJ2-2 TRBV7-7 TGTGCCAGCAGCTTAGCCACCGGGACTAGCGGGGGGGGGCCCGGGGAGCTGTTTTTT CASSLATGTSGGGPGELFF
. few TRBJ2-7 TRBV27 TGTGCCAGCAGTAGGGCGGGACAGAGTTACGAGCAGTACTTC CASSRAGQSYEQYF
TRBD1 . TRBJ1-2 TRBV29-1 TGCAGCGTGCGGGACAGGGTCAACTATGGCTACACCTTC CSVRDRVNYGYTF
TRBD1 . TRBJ1-1 TRBV5-4 TGTGCCAGCAGCTGGACAGGGGGGCACACTGAAGCTTTCTTT CASSWTGGHTEAFF
. . TRBJ1-5 TRBV6-5 TGTGCCAGCACCCAGGGTCCGCATCAGCCCCAGCATTTT CASTQGPHQPQHF
TRBD1 . TRBJ1-2 TRBV27 TGTGCCAGCAGTCCCAAGGGGGCCCTTTATGGCTACACCTTC CASSPKGALYGYTF
. . TRBJ2-7 TRBV2 TGTGCCAGCAGGAAAAGGGAGACCCACGAGCAGTACTTC CASRKRETHEQYF
. few TRBJ1-5 TRBV2 TGTGCCAGCAGTGACAGGGAGGGCCAGCCCCAGCATTTT CASSDREGQPQHF
. . TRBJ1-5 TRBV19 TGTGCCAGTAGTAGTAATAGCAATCAGCCCCAGCATTTT CASSSNSNQPQHF
TRBD1 . TRBJ1-6 TRBV6-5 TGTGCCAGCAGTTACTCGAAGACAGGGGGTTCACCCCTCCACTTT CASSYSKTGGSPLHF
TRBD1 . TRBJ1-1 TRBV15 TGTGCCACCAGCAACCGGACAGGGGTATCGGCTTTCTTT CATSNRTGVSAFF
. . TRBJ1-3 TRBV7-2 TGTGCCAGCAGCTCTTACAGGAATTCTGGAAACACCATATATTTT CASSSYRNSGNTIYF
. . TRBJ1-1 TRBV7-2 TGTGCCAGCAGCTTACAACCGGGATCAAACACTGAAGCTTTCTTT CASSLQPGSNTEAFF
TRBD1 . TRBJ1-1 TRBV18 TGTGCCAGCTCATCGGGACAGGAAGGAGCTTTCTTT CASSSGQEGAFF
TRBD2 few TRBJ2-2 TRBV28 TGTGCCAGCAGATGGGGGGGGAACACCGGGGAGCTGTTTTTT CASRWGGNTGELFF
TRBD1 . TRBJ2-4 TRBV12-5 TGTGCTAGTGGTCTAGGACAGGGGGTCAAAAACATTCAGTACTTC CASGLGQGVKNIQYF
. . TRBJ2-3 TRBV7-3 TGTGCCAGCAGCTTAACTCCAGGGGTGGCAGATACGCAGTATTTT CASSLTPGVADTQYF
. . TRBJ1-2 TRBV19 TGTGCCAGTAGTAGTTCCAGCCAGGGAGGTGGCTACACCTTC CASSSSSQGGGYTF
TRBD1 medium-sized TRBJ1-1 TRBV19 TGTGCCAGCAAGGGCTTGGACAGGCCGAACACTGAAGCTTTCTTT CASKGLDRPNTEAFF
. . TRBJ1-1 TRBV9 TGTGCCAGCAGCGGGGGCTTGGAGGCTTTCTTT CASSGGLEAFF
. once TRBJ2-5 TRBV2 TGTGCCAGTTCTATCGACAGATACCAAGAGACCCAGTACTTC CASSIDRYQETQYF
. . TRBJ1-3 TRBV6-6 TGTGCCAGCAGCCCGACGCGGATTGGCACCATATATTTT CASSPTRIGTIYF
. . TRBJ2-3 TRBV27 TGTGCCAGCAGCCTCCTTCTACAAAACGGGTACACAGATACGCAGTATTTT CASSLLLQNGYTDTQYF
. . TRBJ1-2 TRBV18 TGTGCCAGCTCAAAAACTAGGGACTATGGCTACACCTTC CASSKTRDYGYTF
. . TRBJ2-3 TRBV27 TGTGCCAGCAGTTTCTCCCTCCCGTCGGATACGCAGTATTTT CASSFSLPSDTQYF
. . TRBJ1-6 TRBV27 TGTGCCAGCAGTTCGGGGGGCCCGCTATCACCCCTCCACTTT CASSSGGPLSPLHF
TRBD1 . TRBJ1-1 TRBV15 TGTGCCACCAGCAGAGACGGACAGGGGGGTACTGAAGCTTTCTTT CATSRDGQGGTEAFF
TRBD1 few TRBJ2-7 TRBV7-9 TGTGCCAGCAGTGCTTCTGGATGGACAGGGGACGAGCAGTACTTC CASSASGWTGDEQYF